A single sample is the source of the 15 T cell receptor beta chains below, sequenced in a study of T cell changes during pregnancy in multiple sclerosis. Measured with immunoSEQ multiplex PCR; TCRdb has only the in-frame clones, and not every one. Of 58,000 or so clones in the sample, 85% to 95% were seen once. This specimen was CD4+ T cells from peripheral blood mononuclear cells, taken in the third trimester of pregnancy. Source of these receptors: a female donor with multiple sclerosis, enrolled in a pregnancy study.

The gene calls are TRBV9 and TRBJ2-3, with D maybe TRBD1 (6 bases). V lost 0 bases to trimming and J lost 3 bases, with 17 bases between them. The CDR3 totals 17 residues. Germline-derived CDR1 and CDR2 are SGDLS and YYNGEE. The CDR3 nucleotides read TGTGCCAGCAGCGTAGGGGGCAGGGGCGGAGGTACAGATACGCAGTATTTT. It is translated as CASSVGGRGGGTDTQYF. The full variable domain, in which reference TRBV9 and TRBJ2-3 provide the parts outside the CDR3, is DSGVTQTPKHLITATGQRVTLRCSPRSGDLSVYWYQQSLDQGLQFLIQYYNGEERAKGNILERFSAQQFPDLHSELNLSSLELGDSALYFCASSVGGRGGGTDTQYFGPGTRLTVL.

This clone has just a few counts. This sequence joins TRBV7-2 and TRBJ2-7; D remains unclear. V was trimmed by 7 bases and J by 2 bases, leaving 6 bases between them. Germline loops: CDR1 SGHTA, CDR2 FQGNSA. The length of the CDR3 is 11 residues. CDR3: CASTSAYEQYF. The CDR3 bases are TGTGCCAGCACCTCTGCCTACGAGCAGTACTTC.

This sequence joins TRBV11-2 and TRBJ1-1, with D perhaps TRBD1 (6 bases). The CDR3 covers 15 residues. The V end lost 7 bases, the J end lost 1 base, and 16 bases lay between the germline ends. Germline CDR1 and CDR2: SGHAT and FQNNGV. The DNA for the CDR3 is TGTGCCAGCATCGAACAGGGTCGGCGGAACACTGAAGCTTTCTTT. It codes for CASIEQGRRNTEAFF.

This clone has more than one count but fewer than ten. The rearrangement links TRBV7-3 to TRBJ1-6; a possible D gene is TRBD1 (5 bases). The CDR3 totals 12 residues. Germline V gene sequence: CDR1 SGHTA, CDR2 FQGTGA. V was cut by 2 bases and J by 9 bases, with 5 bases left in between. The CDR3: CASSLQGSPLHF. As DNA, the CDR3 is TGTGCCAGCAGCTTACAGGGTTCACCCCTCCACTTT.

The chain has TRBV2 and TRBJ1-1; the match to TRBD1 covers 12 bases. There are 13 residues in the CDR3. CDR1 SNHLY and CDR2 FYNNEI come from the germline V gene. The J segment lost 4 bases and the V segment lost 6 bases, leaving 0 bases of the junction unmatched. The CDR3 DNA reads as TGTGCCAGCAGGGGACAGGGGGCCACTGAAGCTTTCTTT. It codes for CASRGQGATEAFF.

Here the CDR3 DNA reads TGTGCCACCGCGGTGGCCGGGGAGCTGTTTTTT. It translates to CATAVAGELFF. The V call is TRBV15, the J call TRBJ2-2; D remains unclear. Deletions cut 8 bases from V and 6 bases from J, with 7 bases between. This CDR3 region has 11 residues. Germline lookup yields CDR1 LNHNV and CDR2 YYDKDF (reference sequence).

This clone was detected only a few times. The chain links TRBV15 to TRBJ1-6; D is unresolved. The CDR3 is 13 residues long. CDR1 is LNHNV and CDR2 is YYDKDF in the germline V gene (reference sequence). V lost 1 base to trimming and J lost 7 bases, with 5 bases between them. This CDR3 reads CATSRGRNSPLHF. CDR3 nucleotides: TGTGCCACCAGCAGAGGCAGAAATTCACCCCTCCACTTT.

The gene calls are TRBV18 and TRBJ1-1; 9 bases line up with TRBD1. CDR3 length equals 12 residues. CDR1 is KGHSH, CDR2 LQKENI, per germline. J gave up 11 bases and V 3 bases, and 4 bases lay outside the gene matches. The chain's CDR3 is CASSPRTGAAFF. CDR3 DNA sequence: TGTGCCAGCTCACCCCGGACAGGGGCCGCTTTCTTT.

The chain joins TRBV6-6 to TRBJ2-7; weak D call: TRBD2 (5 bases). Germline CDR1 is MNHNY and CDR2 is SVGAGI (reference sequence). V lost 2 bases and J 7 bases, leaving 9 bases between the germline ends. This CDR3 region has 12 residues. CDR3 bases: TGTGCCAGCAGTTACGGGGAGTTGGAGCAGTACTTC. This encodes CASSYGELEQYF.

The gene calls are TRBV27 and TRBJ2-7, with TRBD1 identical over 8 bases. Trimming took 4 bases from V and 5 from J; bases not matched to a gene: 10. Germline CDR1 is MNHEY and CDR2 is SMNVEV (reference sequence). The CDR3 contains 15 residues. As DNA, the CDR3 is TGTGCCAGCAGTTCCTTTCGCCACAGGGGGGACGAGCAGTACTTC. Residues: CASSSFRHRGDEQYF.

This chain joins TRBV5-8 and TRBJ1-1, with no clear D. Trimming cost V 2 bases and J 1 base, with 12 bases left between them. Germline-derived CDR1 and CDR2 are SGHTS and YDEGEE. The CDR3 spans 15 residues. CDR3 bases: TGTGCCAGCAGCTTTGGTAACAGAGCGAACACTGAAGCTTTCTTT. It specifies CASSFGNRANTEAFF.

The V and J genes are TRBV9 and TRBJ1-1; 7 bases are shared with TRBD1. V trimming: 4 bases; J trimming: 2 bases; junction bases outside the gene matches: 8. The CDR3 contains 15 residues. The germline gives CDR1 SGDLS, CDR2 YYNGEE. The CDR3 loop is CASSPRDSDNTEAFF. In DNA form, the CDR3 reads TGTGCCAGCAGCCCTAGGGACAGCGATAACACTGAAGCTTTCTTT.

V and J are TRBV10-1 and TRBJ2-7; TRBD1 aligns across 7 bases. J lost 2 bases, V lost 7 bases, and 8 bases had no gene match. CDR1 and CDR2 (germline): WNHNN, SYGVQD (reference sequence). The CDR3 is 14 amino acids. As DNA, the CDR3 is TGCGCCAGCAAGCCGGGACAGATAACCTACGAGCAGTACTTC. Translating gives CASKPGQITYEQYF.

The V call is TRBV5-1, the J call TRBJ1-2; 9 bases align to TRBD1. Germline lookup yields CDR1 SGHRS and CDR2 YFSETQ. V dropped 0 bases and J dropped 4; count of bases not matched to a gene: 4. The CDR3 extends over 15 amino acids. The CDR3 sequence is CASSLETGGGYGYTF. The CDR3 region has the DNA TGCGCCAGCAGCTTGGAGACAGGGGGTGGCTATGGCTACACCTTC.

The chain employs TRBV6-1 and TRBJ2-3; TRBD2 matches at 8 bases. Germline CDR1 reads MNHNS; CDR2 reads SASEGT. The CDR3 runs 13 residues. V trimming: 10 bases; J trimming: 4 bases; junction bases outside the gene matches: 7. CDR3 sequence reads: CATERTSSDTQYF. In DNA, the CDR3 is TGTGCCACTGAAAGGACTAGCTCAGATACGCAGTATTTT.